The 19 T cell receptor beta chains in this list originate from one sample, sequenced in a study of cytomegalovirus exposure and HLA in healthy donors (dated by TCRdb to 2016 to 2017). Libraries came from the immunoSEQ multiplex PCR assay. For the multiplex PCR, a mixture combining 60 forward primers for TCR Vbeta segments and 13 reverse primers for TCR Jbeta segments was used. The source is immuneACCESS, and TCRdb retained only in-frame sequences with V and J called. Part of the clones is not carried over; for the studies checked, unresolved V genes explain less than half of this, and the remainder is unexplained. This sample holds almost 200,000 clones; 70% to 80% were observed only once. Approximately 0.4% of the sample is held by the ten biggest clonotypes. What was sequenced was PBMCs. The receptor set was obtained from a male donor in good health and CMV-seropositive.

V and J are TRBV7-3 and TRBJ2-1; tentative D call: TRBD1 (6 bases). Germline V gives CDR1 SGHTA, CDR2 FQGTGA. Trimming cost V 2 bases and J 4 bases, with 12 bases left between them. This CDR3 spans 15 amino acids. CDR3 in DNA: TGTGCCAGCAGCTTATGGGCGGACAGATACAATGAGCAGTTCTTC. It codes for CASSLWADRYNEQFF. The whole variable domain, filled in from reference TRBV7-3 and TRBJ2-1, reads GAGVSQTPSNKVTEKGKYVELRCDPISGHTALYWYRQSLGQGPEFLIYFQGTGAADDSGLPNDRFFAVRPEGSVSTLKIQRTERGDSAVYLCASSLWADRYNEQFFGPGTRLTVL.

CDR3: CASSPFRDRGFDTEAFF. CDR3 sequence (DNA): TGTGCCAGCTCACCTTTTCGGGACAGGGGGTTTGACACTGAAGCTTTCTTT. The rearrangement links TRBV18 to TRBJ1-1, with TRBD1 matching 11 bases. V trimming: 3 bases; J trimming: 3 bases; junction bases outside the gene matches: 9. CDR3 length: 17 residues. CDR1 and CDR2 from the germline V gene are KGHSH and LQKENI.

The V gene is TRBV10-1, the J gene TRBJ2-2, with D unresolved. Germline CDR1 reads WNHNN; CDR2 reads SYGVQD (reference sequence). The CDR3 is 16 amino acids. Trimming removed 0 bases at V and 2 bases at J, with 10 bases between. The CDR3 here is CASSESRPVNTGELFF. CDR3 DNA: TGCGCCAGCAGTGAGTCGAGGCCGGTTAACACCGGGGAGCTGTTTTTT.

This chain links TRBV9 with TRBJ2-1, with 8 positions matching TRBD2. The CDR3 totals 15 residues. With V trimmed by 2 bases and J by 3 bases, 4 bases remained unmatched. Germline V CDR1 and CDR2: SGDLS, YYNGEE. The CDR3 DNA is TGTGCCAGCAGCGTGTCGGGAGGGGACTACAATGAGCAGTTCTTC. It is translated as CASSVSGGDYNEQFF.

The V gene is TRBV7-2, the J gene TRBJ1-2, with TRBD1 as a possible D gene (6 bases). Germline V lookup: CDR1 SGHTA, CDR2 FQGNSA. The CDR3 spans 16 residues. Trimming shortened V by 5 bases and J by 8 bases, and 24 bases separated the two germline ends. This chain's CDR3 is CASSLARDTGRLGYTF. Written as DNA, the CDR3 is TGTGCCAGCAGCCTCGCCCGGGACACTGGTCGGTTAGGCTACACCTTC.

The V gene is TRBV19, the J gene TRBJ1-5; D unclear. V was pared by 4 bases and J by 0 bases, with 7 bases between. This CDR3 region has 14 residues. CDR1 and CDR2 from the germline V gene are LNHDA and SQIVND (reference sequence). The CDR3 DNA reads TGTGCCAGTAGTACGGTCGATAGCAATCAGCCCCAGCATTTT. Protein product: CASSTVDSNQPQHF.

The chain carries TRBV9 and TRBJ1-1, with TRBD1 as a possible D gene (5 bases). Germline CDR1 is SGDLS and CDR2 is YYNGEE. The CDR3 consists of 14 residues. Trimming took 5 bases from V and 5 from J, leaving 16 bases between them. The DNA for the CDR3 is TGTGCCAGCAGACCTGACAGCGTTGGGACTGAAGCTTTCTTT. It yields the protein CASRPDSVGTEAFF.

For this clone: Other DNA sequences in this specimen translate into the identical CDR3. V is TRBV7-2 and J is TRBJ2-2; no firm D call. Germline assignment: CDR1 SGHTA and CDR2 FQGNSA. CDR3 length equals 13 residues. V was clipped by 1 base and J by 7 bases, with 7 bases between them. CDR3 nucleotide sequence: TGTGCCAGCAGCTTAGACAGTATCGGGGAGCTGTTTTTT. It translates to CASSLDSIGELFF.

This clone was counted between two and nine times. The chain links TRBV4-3 to TRBJ2-7; D gene ambiguous. Germline V gene data show CDR1 as LGHNA and CDR2 as YSLEER. The ends were cut back, 0 bases at V and 2 bases at J, with 11 bases in the middle. This CDR3 comprises 15 residues. The CDR3 bases are TGCGCCAGCAGCCAAGATCGACTTCAAACCTACGAGCAGTACTTC. Residues: CASSQDRLQTYEQYF.

The chain employs TRBV4-2 and TRBJ2-1; the match to TRBD2 covers 11 bases. CDR1 and CDR2 from the germline V gene are LGHNA and YNFKEQ. V lost 4 bases to trimming and J lost 10 bases; unmatched junction nucleotides: 9. The CDR3 sequence is 15 residues long. The CDR3 loop reads CASSLGSGTSGEQFF. The CDR3 DNA is TGTGCCAGCAGCCTAGGGTCCGGGACTAGCGGCGAGCAGTTCTTC.

The chain joins TRBV4-1 to TRBJ1-1; D is undetermined. CDR1 MGHRA and CDR2 YSYEKL come from the germline V gene. The V end was cut by 0 bases, the J end by 2 bases, with 13 bases between. This CDR3 comprises 16 residues. DNA for the CDR3: TGCGCCAGCAGCCAAGATTTGTCCGGAGGAAACACTGAAGCTTTCTTT. Translation gives CASSQDLSGGNTEAFF.

J is TRBJ2-7 and V is TRBV4-3, with 11 bases fitting TRBD1. The V gene's germline CDR1 is LGHNA and CDR2 YSLEER. With V trimmed by 4 bases and J by 6 bases, 2 bases remained unmatched. This CDR3 contains 13 residues. The CDR3 is CASSPGTGGEQYF. The CDR3 region has the DNA TGCGCCAGCAGCCCCGGGACAGGGGGCGAGCAGTACTTC.

The gene calls are TRBV19 and TRBJ1-2, with 7 bases aligning to TRBD1. With V trimmed by 6 bases and J by 6 bases, 7 bases remained unmatched. CDR3 length: 13 amino acids. CDR1 is LNHDA and CDR2 is SQIVND in the germline V gene (reference sequence). The CDR3 DNA follows: TGTGCCAGTAGGACACAGGGGACCGATGGCTACACCTTC. Amino acid sequence: CASRTQGTDGYTF. Variable domain in full (rest from reference TRBV19 and TRBJ1-2): DGGITQSPKYLFRKEGQNVTLSCEQNLNHDAMYWYRQDPGQGLRLIYYSQIVNDFQKGDIAEGYSVSREKKESFPLTVTSAQKNPTAFYLCASRTQGTDGYTFGSGTRLTVV.

This rearrangement joins TRBV6-5 to TRBJ2-7; 7 bases map to TRBD1. This CDR3 has 14 amino acids. CDR1 is MNHEY and CDR2 is SVGAGI in the germline V gene. Trimming took 5 bases from V and 3 from J; bases not matched to a gene: 7. This CDR3 is CASSHRDSLYEQYF. CDR3 nucleotides: TGTGCCAGCAGTCACCGGGACAGTCTCTACGAGCAGTACTTC.

The genes are TRBV7-9 and TRBJ2-1; TRBD2 aligns across 10 bases. Germline loops: CDR1 SEHNR, CDR2 FQNEAQ (reference sequence). Trimming took 1 base from V and 1 from J; bases not matched to a gene: 4. The CDR3 has 17 amino acids. CDR3 protein: CASSLGLLAGSYNEQFF. In nucleotides, the CDR3 is TGTGCCAGCAGCTTAGGGCTACTAGCGGGATCCTACAATGAGCAGTTCTTC.

This clone has just a few counts. V is TRBV5-1 and J is TRBJ2-5, with D maybe TRBD2 (6 bases). This CDR3 is 13 amino acids long. From germline, CDR1 is SGHRS and CDR2 YFSETQ. The V end lost 3 bases, the J end lost 4 bases, and 10 bases lay between the germline ends. CDR3 sequence (DNA): TGCGCCAGCAGCTGGAGGGTGGGAGAGACCCAGTACTTC. Its translation is CASSWRVGETQYF.

The genes are TRBV28 and TRBJ1-1, with D tentatively TRBD1 (5 bases). Trimming left V 2 bases short and J 1 base short, with 8 bases between. The CDR3 has 14 residues. Germline CDR1 and CDR2: MDHEN and SYDVKM. The CDR3 DNA reads as TGTGCCAGCAGTTTAGGGAGGGGGAACACTGAAGCTTTCTTT. Its protein product is CASSLGRGNTEAFF. The variable domain in full, with the rest retrieved from reference TRBV28 and TRBJ1-1, is DVKVTQSSRYLVKRTGEKVFLECVQDMDHENMFWYRQDPGLGLRLIYFSYDVKMKEKGDIPEGYSVSREKKERFSLILESASTNQTSMYLCASSLGRGNTEAFFGQGTRLTVV.

V gene TRBV9 combines with J gene TRBJ2-3; TRBD2 is a possible D gene (6 bases). The CDR3 consists of 14 residues. V lost 2 bases and J lost 1, with 8 bases in between. The germline CDR1 and CDR2 sequences are SGDLS and YYNGEE. CDR3 in amino acids: CASSVPGGTDTQYF. The DNA for the CDR3 is TGTGCCAGCAGCGTCCCGGGAGGCACAGATACGCAGTATTTT.

This chain links TRBV19 with TRBJ2-1; no clear D gene. The V and J ends lost 6 bases and 6 bases respectively, with 12 bases between them. The CDR3 extends over 13 amino acids. Germline CDR1 is LNHDA and CDR2 is SQIVND (reference sequence). The CDR3 is CASRSEPGNEQFF. DNA of the CDR3: TGTGCCAGTAGGTCCGAGCCGGGCAATGAGCAGTTCTTC.